These T cell receptor beta chains were read from a single sample in a study of cytomegalovirus exposure and HLA in healthy donors. Measured with immunoSEQ multiplex PCR; TCRdb has only the in-frame clones, and not every one. Found here are 150,000 to 200,000 clones, roughly 77% of them singletons; the top ten hold approximately 4.4%. The sequenced sample consisted of PBMCs. The receptors were gathered from a man younger than 35 in good health and CMV-seropositive. CDR3s include the opening cysteine and the closing phenylalanine or tryptophan. The D gene is left open where the match is weak. Only part of the rows carry a size: once, few, many, or a class if the clone is expanded.

v_call: TRBV7-9
j_call: TRBJ1-4
clone_size: -
d_call: TRBD1
cdr3_aa: CATGSRTGALNEKLFF
cdr3_nt: TGTGCCACCGGATCCCGGACAGGGGCCCTTAATGAAAAACTGTTTTTT

v_call: TRBV2
j_call: TRBJ1-1
clone_size: -
d_call: TRBD1
cdr3_aa: CASSEVYRGTTEAFF
cdr3_nt: TGTGCCAGCAGTGAAGTATACAGGGGTACCACTGAAGCTTTCTTT

v_call: TRBV27
j_call: TRBJ1-6
clone_size: -
d_call: TRBD1
cdr3_aa: CASSAGTENSPLHF
cdr3_nt: TGTGCCAGCAGTGCCGGGACAGAGAATTCACCCCTCCACTTT

v_call: TRBV7-9
j_call: TRBJ1-2
clone_size: -
d_call: TRBD1
cdr3_aa: CASSARDRAYGYTF
cdr3_nt: TGTGCCAGCAGCGCCCGGGACAGGGCCTATGGCTACACCTTC

v_call: TRBV7-2
j_call: TRBJ2-3
clone_size: -
d_call: TRBD2
cdr3_aa: CASSSDVAGGRSDTQYF
cdr3_nt: TGTGCCAGCAGCTCCGACGTAGCGGGGGGGCGCTCAGATACGCAGTATTTT

v_call: TRBV7-8
j_call: TRBJ2-5
clone_size: few
d_call: TRBD1
cdr3_aa: CASSMTGPWETQYF
cdr3_nt: TGTGCCAGCAGCATGACAGGGCCGTGGGAGACCCAGTACTTC

v_call: TRBV7-2
j_call: TRBJ2-2
clone_size: -
d_call: -
cdr3_aa: CASSSRAGQGSGELFF
cdr3_nt: TGTGCCAGCAGCTCAAGGGCCGGTCAGGGGTCCGGGGAGCTGTTTTTT

v_call: TRBV6-6
j_call: TRBJ2-3
clone_size: -
d_call: TRBD1
cdr3_aa: CAGKDRGGADTQYF
cdr3_nt: TGTGCCGGAAAGGACAGGGGAGGAGCAGATACGCAGTATTTT

v_call: TRBV28
j_call: TRBJ1-1
clone_size: -
d_call: -
cdr3_aa: CASSPPAVWTNTEAFF
cdr3_nt: TGTGCCAGCAGTCCCCCGGCCGTCTGGACAAACACTGAAGCTTTCTTT

v_call: TRBV11-2
j_call: TRBJ1-4
clone_size: once
d_call: -
cdr3_aa: CASSLGGQGLGEKLFF
cdr3_nt: TGTGCCAGCAGCTTAGGAGGGCAGGGGCTCGGTGAAAAACTGTTTTTT

v_call: TRBV18
j_call: TRBJ1-5
clone_size: -
d_call: -
cdr3_aa: CASSTDISNQPQHF
cdr3_nt: TGTGCCAGCTCAACGGACATCTCCAATCAGCCCCAGCATTTT

v_call: TRBV2
j_call: TRBJ1-5
clone_size: -
d_call: -
cdr3_aa: CASSLQGSNQPQHF
cdr3_nt: TGTGCCAGCAGTCTGCAGGGTAGCAATCAGCCCCAGCATTTT

v_call: TRBV4-1
j_call: TRBJ1-2
clone_size: -
d_call: TRBD1
cdr3_aa: CASSQRGTGEDGYTF
cdr3_nt: TGCGCCAGCAGCCAAAGGGGGACAGGGGAGGATGGCTACACCTTC

v_call: TRBV11-2
j_call: TRBJ1-4
clone_size: -
d_call: -
cdr3_aa: CASTSNGGKTPREKLFF
cdr3_nt: TGTGCCAGCACTTCTAATGGCGGGAAAACCCCTAGGGAAAAACTGTTTTTT

v_call: TRBV10-3
j_call: TRBJ1-1
clone_size: medium-sized
d_call: -
cdr3_aa: CAISESGGGVTEAFF
cdr3_nt: TGTGCCATCAGTGAGTCGGGGGGTGGGGTCACTGAAGCTTTCTTT

v_call: TRBV5-6
j_call: TRBJ1-5
clone_size: -
d_call: TRBD1
cdr3_aa: CASRRTGEGQPQHF
cdr3_nt: TGTGCCAGCAGGCGGACAGGGGAAGGACAGCCCCAGCATTTT

v_call: TRBV19
j_call: TRBJ2-5
clone_size: -
d_call: TRBD2
cdr3_aa: CASSIGGRMETQYF
cdr3_nt: TGTGCCAGTAGTATAGGCGGGAGGATGGAGACCCAGTACTTC

v_call: TRBV6-5
j_call: TRBJ2-3
clone_size: -
d_call: -
cdr3_aa: CASRPPSRGTQYF
cdr3_nt: TGTGCCAGCAGACCCCCCAGCCGGGGTACGCAGTATTTT

v_call: TRBV5-6
j_call: TRBJ2-1
clone_size: -
d_call: -
cdr3_aa: CASSSPPSGGYNEQFF
cdr3_nt: TGTGCCAGCAGCTCCCCTCCAAGCGGAGGCTACAATGAGCAGTTCTTC

v_call: TRBV27
j_call: TRBJ1-1
clone_size: -
d_call: TRBD1
cdr3_aa: CASSLTGGTEAFF
cdr3_nt: TGTGCCAGCAGTTTGACAGGGGGCACTGAAGCTTTCTTT

v_call: TRBV5-1
j_call: TRBJ2-5
clone_size: -
d_call: TRBD2
cdr3_aa: CASSVSGGIVETQYF
cdr3_nt: TGCGCCAGCAGCGTAAGCGGGGGGATCGTAGAGACCCAGTACTTC

v_call: TRBV11-3
j_call: TRBJ2-5
clone_size: few
d_call: -
cdr3_aa: CASSPQDHGGVETQYF
cdr3_nt: TGTGCCAGCAGCCCCCAGGACCACGGAGGTGTAGAGACCCAGTACTTC

v_call: TRBV4-1
j_call: TRBJ2-1
clone_size: -
d_call: TRBD2
cdr3_aa: CASSQDTASGYNEQFF
cdr3_nt: TGCGCCAGCAGCCAAGATACCGCTAGCGGCTACAATGAGCAGTTCTTC

v_call: TRBV10-3
j_call: TRBJ1-6
clone_size: once
d_call: -
cdr3_aa: CAISENSNSPLHF
cdr3_nt: TGTGCCATCAGTGAGAACTCCAATTCACCCCTCCACTTT

v_call: TRBV20-1
j_call: TRBJ1-1
clone_size: -
d_call: TRBD1
cdr3_aa: CSASTGVWAFF
cdr3_nt: TGCAGTGCTAGCACAGGGGTGTGGGCTTTCTTT

v_call: TRBV7-3
j_call: TRBJ2-2
clone_size: -
d_call: TRBD1
cdr3_aa: CASSQQYRGHGELFF
cdr3_nt: TGTGCCAGCAGCCAACAATACAGGGGACACGGGGAGCTGTTTTTT

v_call: TRBV7-9
j_call: TRBJ1-6
clone_size: -
d_call: TRBD1
cdr3_aa: CASSPGDREESPLHF
cdr3_nt: TGTGCCAGCAGCCCCGGGGACAGGGAGGAATCACCCCTCCACTTT

v_call: TRBV6-1
j_call: TRBJ1-1
clone_size: -
d_call: -
cdr3_aa: CASKGVSEAFF
cdr3_nt: TGTGCCAGCAAGGGGGTATCTGAAGCTTTCTTT

v_call: TRBV6-1
j_call: TRBJ2-5
clone_size: -
d_call: TRBD2
cdr3_aa: CASSESSGGETQYF
cdr3_nt: TGTGCCAGCAGTGAGTCTAGCGGGGGCGAGACCCAGTACTTC

v_call: TRBV5-1
j_call: TRBJ2-1
clone_size: -
d_call: TRBD2
cdr3_aa: CASSLAGESYNEQFF
cdr3_nt: TGCGCCAGCAGCCTAGCGGGAGAGTCCTACAATGAGCAGTTCTTC

v_call: TRBV5-1
j_call: TRBJ1-1
clone_size: -
d_call: -
cdr3_aa: CASSSPSTDNWNTEAFF
cdr3_nt: TGCGCCAGCAGCTCCCCCTCCACAGATAATTGGAACACTGAAGCTTTCTTT